A selection of T cell receptor beta chains follows, all from one sample in a study of blood T cells in healthy people across ages. TCRdb processed the 5' RACE reads anew with MiXCR; each CDR3 protein has one entry. The sample comprises around 990,000 distinct CDR3 sequences, under 30% of which are singletons, and approximately 0.75% rests with the top ten. The sample also formed part of further work on T cells of mothers and their children.

Sequenced: blood. Receptors were obtained from a girl aged 2 to 10 in good health. The CDR3 runs from the conserved cysteine through the conserved F or W. The D gene is left open where the match is weak. Clone size is stated in some rows and not others, as once, few, many or a class when expanded.

V: TRBV7-9
J: TRBJ1-4
D: -
size: once
CDR3: CASTGPGLEEKLFF
DNA: TGTGCCAGCACAGGGCCGGGACTGGAAGAAAAACTGTTTTTT

V: TRBV12-5
J: TRBJ1-6
D: -
size: -
CDR3: CASAPPENSPLHF
DNA: TGTGCTAGTGCCCCTCCCGAGAATTCACCCCTCCACTTT

V: TRBV7-8
J: TRBJ2-1
D: TRBD2
size: -
CDR3: CASSLKRELNNEQFF
DNA: TGTGCCAGCAGCTTAAAGCGGGAGTTGAACAATGAGCAGTTCTTC

V: TRBV20-1
J: TRBJ2-4
D: -
size: -
CDR3: CSAREARNIQYF
DNA: TGCAGTGCTAGAGAAGCGCGGAACATTCAGTACTTC

V: TRBV6-5
J: TRBJ2-1
D: TRBD2
size: few
CDR3: CASSYFGDREVLAGGLNEQFF
DNA: TGTGCCAGCAGTTACTTTGGGGACAGGGAAGTTCTAGCGGGGGGGTTGAATGAGCAGTTCTTC

V: TRBV24-1
J: TRBJ2-3
D: -
size: -
CDR3: CATSDPRAGDTQYF
DNA: TGTGCCACCAGTGACCCCCGAGCAGGGGATACGCAGTATTTT

V: TRBV29-1
J: TRBJ2-7
D: -
size: -
CDR3: CSVGTLDAYEQYF
DNA: TGCAGCGTGGGGACACTCGACGCCTACGAGCAGTACTTC

V: TRBV20-1
J: TRBJ1-4
D: -
size: few
CDR3: CSAGFWNEKLFF
DNA: TGCAGTGCGGGGTTCTGGAACGAAAAACTGTTTTTT

V: TRBV6-5
J: TRBJ2-5
D: -
size: -
CDR3: CASSQTGKETQYF
DNA: TGTGCCAGCAGTCAGACCGGGAAAGAGACCCAGTACTTC

V: TRBV7-2
J: TRBJ1-1
D: -
size: few
CDR3: CASSIRQNTEAFF
DNA: TGTGCCAGCAGCATACGACAGAACACTGAAGCTTTCTTT

V: TRBV27
J: TRBJ2-7
D: TRBD1
size: few
CDR3: CASTDRGSYEQYF
DNA: TGTGCCAGCACTGACAGGGGCTCTTACGAGCAGTACTTC

V: TRBV7-6
J: TRBJ2-3
D: TRBD1
size: once
CDR3: CASSLEPGQGDTQYF
DNA: TGTGCCAGCAGCTTAGAACCGGGACAGGGGGATACGCAGTATTTT

V: TRBV4-1
J: TRBJ2-5
D: -
size: few
CDR3: CASSQGGSGSQETQYF
DNA: TGCGCCAGCAGCCAAGGGGGGTCAGGGTCCCAAGAGACCCAGTACTTC

V: TRBV5-6
J: TRBJ1-1
D: -
size: -
CDR3: CASSLTVYTEAFF
DNA: TGTGCCAGCAGCTTGACGGTATACACTGAAGCTTTCTTT